The present T cell receptor beta chain was sequenced within a study of blood T cell repertoires in COVID-19. Overall study: Specimens from acute and convalescent COVID-19 originated in the United States, Italy and Spain. T cells, B-cell-depleted T cells, or PBMCs supplied cDNA or gDNA.

The CDR3 is made up of 15 amino acids. Germline CDR1 and CDR2: LNHDA and SQIVND (reference sequence). V lost 6 bases to trimming and J lost 6 bases, with 18 bases between them. As processed by the authors: Amplification of reference gene primers was used by the study to estimate nucleated cell counts. Here immunoSEQ multiplex PCR was the method, and the copy in TCRdb shows in-frame clones only, minus some. The D gene and trimming were derived from the DNA, and the V and J assignments and clone size from that table. In the table there are approximately 150,000 clones, around four fifths of which are singletons.

The chain employs TRBV19 and TRBJ1-5; unclear D gene. The origin of this receptor is a woman in her seventies who had recovered from COVID-19. Specimen: peripheral blood. The CDR3: CASRAGPGRGQPQHF. The CDR3 DNA reads as TGTGCCAGTAGAGCCGGGCCCGGGCGGGGTCAGCCCCAGCATTTT.